This T cell receptor (beta chain) was profiled in a study of OX40 agonist ivuxolimab in advanced cancers. Background on the study: Those treated in dose escalation had hepatocellular carcinoma, melanoma, renal cell cancer or head and neck cancer. Three patients got partial responses; one had hepatocellular carcinoma and two had cutaneous melanoma. Study-level results: The 0.1-3.0 mg/kg partial responders had among the lowest clonal expansion.

Assay used: immunoSEQ multiplex PCR; TCRdb lists only in-frame clones, some missing. The table lists tens of thousands of clones, roughly 87% of them singletons, with nearly 15% in the top ten. This clone was seen once. Antigen specificity is unknown. The CDR3 is 15 residues long. The germline CDR1 and CDR2 sequences are ENHRY and SYGVKD. The V end lost 3 bases, the J end lost 3 bases, and 15 bases lay between the germline ends. The specimen was CD4+ or CD8+ T cells sorted from blood, collected in a trial of the OX40 agonist ivuxolimab. The chain uses TRBV10-3 and TRBJ2-7; D unclear. The source of this sequence is an adult with an advanced solid tumor such as melanoma, head and neck, liver or kidney cancer. The CDR3 protein is CAISDWLEPFYEQYF. CDR3 coding DNA: TGTGCCATCAGTGACTGGCTAGAACCTTTCTACGAGCAGTACTTC.